One sample yielded the 2 T cell receptor beta chains listed below, sequenced in a study of shared clonotypes between healthy human individuals. Generated by immunoSEQ multiplex PCR, the TCRdb table keeps only in-frame clones and is missing some. The sample yields some 1,400,000 clones, around 95% seen once. The sample consisted of naive CD4+ T cells sorted from blood. Subset meaning: CD45RA+ positively selected. Receptors were obtained from a young man in good health.

The CDR3 bases are TGTGCCAGCAGCAGCCCTGCTCCAAGCTCCTACAATGAGCAGTTCTTC. This gives the protein CASSSPAPSSYNEQFF. The chain uses TRBV7-8 and TRBJ2-1, with unresolved D. In germline, CDR1 is SGHVS, CDR2 FQNEAQ. The CDR3 length is 16 residues. Trimming removed 5 bases at V and 0 bases at J, with 14 bases between.

This sequence joins TRBV6-1 and TRBJ2-7; D possibly corresponds to TRBD1 (6 bases). Germline CDR1 is MNHNS and CDR2 is SASEGT. The CDR3 totals 13 residues. V was clipped by 3 bases and J by 3 bases, with 9 bases between them. The CDR3 is CASSDRQDYEQYF. DNA of the CDR3: TGTGCCAGCAGTGACCGACAGGACTACGAGCAGTACTTC.